This T cell receptor beta chain was recovered during a study of T cell responses to AZD1222 COVID-19 vaccine. Repertoires were generated with immunoSEQ multiplex PCR, while TCRdb's copy carries only in-frame clones and drops some. Among about 50,000 clones listed, approximately 80% were seen once. Study results and caveats: Vaccine-related CD4 TCRs covered spike, predominating at 160-218 and 743-854.

Deletions cut 6 bases from V and 2 bases from J, with 11 bases between. Germline CDR1 reads MNHEY; CDR2 reads SVGAGI. The CDR3 totals 14 residues. As for this clone: Its antigen is not identified. Other DNA sequences of this sample code for an identical CDR3.

The genes are TRBV6-5 and TRBJ1-5; the D gene is possibly TRBD1 (5 bases). The receptor's source is an adult who received the AZD1222 COVID-19 vaccine. Sequenced here: peripheral blood, sampled 28 days after the second AZD1222 dose. The CDR3 sequence is CASRGGLGNQPQHF. CDR3 bases: TGTGCCAGCAGGGGGGGGTTAGGCAATCAGCCCCAGCATTTT.